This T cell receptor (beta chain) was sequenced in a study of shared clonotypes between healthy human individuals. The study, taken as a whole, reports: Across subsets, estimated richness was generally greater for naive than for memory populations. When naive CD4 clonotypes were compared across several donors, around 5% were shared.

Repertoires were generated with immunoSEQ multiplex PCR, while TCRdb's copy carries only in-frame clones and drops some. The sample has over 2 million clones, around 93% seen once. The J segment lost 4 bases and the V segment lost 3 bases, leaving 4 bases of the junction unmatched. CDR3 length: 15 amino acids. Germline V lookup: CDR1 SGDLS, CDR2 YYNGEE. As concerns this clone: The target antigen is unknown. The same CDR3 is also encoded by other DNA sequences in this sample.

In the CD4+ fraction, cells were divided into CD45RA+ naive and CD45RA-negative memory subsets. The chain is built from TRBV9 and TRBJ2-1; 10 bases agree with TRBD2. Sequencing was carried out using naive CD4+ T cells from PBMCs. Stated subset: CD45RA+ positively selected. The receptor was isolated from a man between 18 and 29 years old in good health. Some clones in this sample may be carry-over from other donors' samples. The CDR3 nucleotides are TGTGCCAGCAGCGCCGGACTAGCGGTTTACAATGAGCAGTTCTTC. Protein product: CASSAGLAVYNEQFF.